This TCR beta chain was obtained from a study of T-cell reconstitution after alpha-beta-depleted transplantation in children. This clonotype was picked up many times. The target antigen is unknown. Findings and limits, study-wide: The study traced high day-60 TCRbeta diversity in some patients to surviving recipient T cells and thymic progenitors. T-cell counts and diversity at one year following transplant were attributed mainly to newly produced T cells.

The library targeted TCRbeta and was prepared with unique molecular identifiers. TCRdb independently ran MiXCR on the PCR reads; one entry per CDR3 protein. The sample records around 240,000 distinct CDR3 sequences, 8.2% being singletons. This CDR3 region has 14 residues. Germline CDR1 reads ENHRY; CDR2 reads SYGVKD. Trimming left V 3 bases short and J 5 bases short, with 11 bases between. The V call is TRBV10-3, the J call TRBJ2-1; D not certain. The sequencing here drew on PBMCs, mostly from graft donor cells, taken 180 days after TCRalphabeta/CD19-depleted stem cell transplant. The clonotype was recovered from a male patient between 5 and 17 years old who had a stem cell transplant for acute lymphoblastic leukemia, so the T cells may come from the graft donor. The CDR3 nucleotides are TGTGCCATCAGTGAATGGTGGGGAAACAATGAGCAGTTCTTC. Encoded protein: CAISEWWGNNEQFF.